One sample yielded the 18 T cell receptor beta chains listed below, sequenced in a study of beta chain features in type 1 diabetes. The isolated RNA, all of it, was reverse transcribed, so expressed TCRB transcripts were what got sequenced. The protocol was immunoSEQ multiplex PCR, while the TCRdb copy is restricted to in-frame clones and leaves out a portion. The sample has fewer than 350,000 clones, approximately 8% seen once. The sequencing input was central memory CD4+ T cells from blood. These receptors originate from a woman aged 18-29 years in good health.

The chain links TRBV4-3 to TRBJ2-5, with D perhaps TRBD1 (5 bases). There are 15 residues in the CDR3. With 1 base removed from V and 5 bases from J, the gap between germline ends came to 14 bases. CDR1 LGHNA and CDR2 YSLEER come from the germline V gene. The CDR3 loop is CASSQGRSPGETQYF. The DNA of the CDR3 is TGCGCCAGCAGCCAAGGACGATCCCCAGGGGAGACCCAGTACTTC.

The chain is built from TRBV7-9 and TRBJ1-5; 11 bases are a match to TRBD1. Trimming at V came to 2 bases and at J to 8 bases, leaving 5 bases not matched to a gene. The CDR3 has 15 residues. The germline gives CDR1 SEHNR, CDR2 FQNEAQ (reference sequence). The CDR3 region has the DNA TGTGCCAGCAGCTTAAGTGGGACAGGGGGGGAGCCCCAGCATTTT. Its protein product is CASSLSGTGGEPQHF. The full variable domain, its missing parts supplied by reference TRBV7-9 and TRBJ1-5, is DTGVSQNPRHKITKRGQNVTFRCDPISEHNRLYWYRQTLGQGPEFLTYFQNEAQLEKSRLLSDRFSAERPKGSFSTLEIQRTEQGDSAMYLCASSLSGTGGEPQHFGDGTRLSIL.

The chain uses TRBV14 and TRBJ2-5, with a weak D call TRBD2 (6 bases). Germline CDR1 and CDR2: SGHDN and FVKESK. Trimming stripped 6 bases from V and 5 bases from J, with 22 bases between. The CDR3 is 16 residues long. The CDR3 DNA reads TGTGCCAGCAGTGGGGGGAGAGACCCCTTGAGGGAGACCCAGTACTTC. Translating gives CASSGGRDPLRETQYF.

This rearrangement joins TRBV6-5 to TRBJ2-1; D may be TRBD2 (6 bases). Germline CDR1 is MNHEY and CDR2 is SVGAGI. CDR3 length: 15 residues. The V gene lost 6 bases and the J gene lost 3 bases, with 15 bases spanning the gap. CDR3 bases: TGTGCCAGCAGGACGCGGGGCACTCTCTACAATGAGCAGTTCTTC. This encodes CASRTRGTLYNEQFF.

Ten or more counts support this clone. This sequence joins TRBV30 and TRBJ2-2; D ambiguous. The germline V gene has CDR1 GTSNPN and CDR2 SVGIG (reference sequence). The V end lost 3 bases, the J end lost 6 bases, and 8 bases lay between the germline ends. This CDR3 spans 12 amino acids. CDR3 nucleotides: TGTGCCTGGAGCCAGGTGGCCGGGGAGCTGTTTTTT. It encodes CAWSQVAGELFF.

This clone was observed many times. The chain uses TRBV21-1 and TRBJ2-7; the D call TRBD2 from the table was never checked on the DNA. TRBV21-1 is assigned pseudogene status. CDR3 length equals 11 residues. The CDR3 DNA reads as TGTGCCAGCAAGAGGGACTACGAGCAGTACGTC. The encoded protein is CASKRDYEQYV.

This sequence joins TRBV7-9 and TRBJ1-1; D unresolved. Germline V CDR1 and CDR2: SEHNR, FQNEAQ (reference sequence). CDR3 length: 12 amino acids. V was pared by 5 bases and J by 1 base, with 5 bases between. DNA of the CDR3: TGTGCCAGCAGCATAGGGAACACTGAAGCTTTCTTT. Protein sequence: CASSIGNTEAFF. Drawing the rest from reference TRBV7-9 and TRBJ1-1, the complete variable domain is DTGVSQNPRHKITKRGQNVTFRCDPISEHNRLYWYRQTLGQGPEFLTYFQNEAQLEKSRLLSDRFSAERPKGSFSTLEIQRTEQGDSAMYLCASSIGNTEAFFGQGTRLTVV.

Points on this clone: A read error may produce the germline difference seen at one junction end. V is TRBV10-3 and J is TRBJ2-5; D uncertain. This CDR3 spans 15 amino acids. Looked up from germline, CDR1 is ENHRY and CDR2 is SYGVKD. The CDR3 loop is CASSYSSTYKETQYF. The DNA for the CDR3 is TGTGCCAGCAGTTACTCGTCGACTTATAAAGAGACCCAGTACTTC.

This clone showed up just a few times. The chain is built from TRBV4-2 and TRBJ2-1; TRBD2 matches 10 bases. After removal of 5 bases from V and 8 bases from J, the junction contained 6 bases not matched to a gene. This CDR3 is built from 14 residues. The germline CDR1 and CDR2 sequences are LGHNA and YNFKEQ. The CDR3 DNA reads TGTGCCAGCAGCTCCCCTAGCGGGAGAGATGAGCAGTTCTTC. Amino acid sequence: CASSSPSGRDEQFF.

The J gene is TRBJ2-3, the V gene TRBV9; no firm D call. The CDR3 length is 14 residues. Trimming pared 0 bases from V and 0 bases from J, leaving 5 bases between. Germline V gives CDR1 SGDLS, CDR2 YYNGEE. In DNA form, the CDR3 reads TGTGCCAGCAGCGTAGAGGTTAGCACAGATACGCAGTATTTT. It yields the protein CASSVEVSTDTQYF. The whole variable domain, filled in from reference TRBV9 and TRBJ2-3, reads DSGVTQTPKHLITATGQRVTLRCSPRSGDLSVYWYQQSLDQGLQFLIQYYNGEERAKGNILERFSAQQFPDLHSELNLSSLELGDSALYFCASSVEVSTDTQYFGPGTRLTVL.

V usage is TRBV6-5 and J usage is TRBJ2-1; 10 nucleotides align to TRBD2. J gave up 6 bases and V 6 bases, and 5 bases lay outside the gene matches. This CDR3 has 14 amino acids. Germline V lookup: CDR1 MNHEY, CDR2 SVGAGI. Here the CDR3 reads CASRIPSGSNEQFF. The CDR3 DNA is TGTGCCAGCAGGATACCTAGCGGGAGCAATGAGCAGTTCTTC.

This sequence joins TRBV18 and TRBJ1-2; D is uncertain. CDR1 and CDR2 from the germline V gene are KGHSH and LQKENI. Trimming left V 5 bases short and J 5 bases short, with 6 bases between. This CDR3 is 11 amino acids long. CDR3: CASSSAYGYTF. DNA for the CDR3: TGTGCCAGCTCATCCGCTTATGGCTACACCTTC.

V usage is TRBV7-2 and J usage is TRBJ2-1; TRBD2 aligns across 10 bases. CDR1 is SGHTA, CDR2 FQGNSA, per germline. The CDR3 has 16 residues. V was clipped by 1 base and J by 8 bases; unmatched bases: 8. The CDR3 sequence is CASSLERTSGHYEQFF. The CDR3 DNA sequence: TGTGCCAGCAGCTTAGAAAGGACTAGCGGTCATTATGAGCAGTTCTTC.

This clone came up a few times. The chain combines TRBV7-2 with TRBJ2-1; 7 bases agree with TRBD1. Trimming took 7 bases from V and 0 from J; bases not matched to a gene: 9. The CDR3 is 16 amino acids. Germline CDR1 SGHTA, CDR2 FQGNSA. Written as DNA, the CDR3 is TGTGCCAGCATCCAGGACAGGTCGAGCTCCTACAATGAGCAGTTCTTC. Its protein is CASIQDRSSSYNEQFF.

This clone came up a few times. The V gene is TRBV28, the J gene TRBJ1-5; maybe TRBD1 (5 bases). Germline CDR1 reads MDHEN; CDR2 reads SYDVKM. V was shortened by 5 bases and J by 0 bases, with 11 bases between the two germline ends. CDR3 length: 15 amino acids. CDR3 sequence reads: CASSTQENSNQPQHF. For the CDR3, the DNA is TGTGCCAGCAGTACACAGGAAAATAGCAATCAGCCCCAGCATTTT.

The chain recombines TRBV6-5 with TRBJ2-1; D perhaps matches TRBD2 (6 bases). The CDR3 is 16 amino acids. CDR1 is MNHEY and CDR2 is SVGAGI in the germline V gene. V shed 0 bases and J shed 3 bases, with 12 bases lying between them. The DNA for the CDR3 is TGTGCCAGCAGTTACTCGTGGGGGAGGTTCTACAATGAGCAGTTCTTC. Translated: CASSYSWGRFYNEQFF.

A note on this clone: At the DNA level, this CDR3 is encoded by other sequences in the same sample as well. CDR3: CASSLRRQETQYF. CDR3 DNA sequence: TGTGCCAGCAGTTTAAGGAGACAAGAGACCCAGTACTTC. The chain is built from TRBV27 and TRBJ2-5; D is uncertain. Trimming removed 2 bases from V and 2 bases from J, with 6 bases in between. CDR3 length: 13 amino acids. From germline, CDR1 is MNHEY and CDR2 SMNVEV (reference sequence).

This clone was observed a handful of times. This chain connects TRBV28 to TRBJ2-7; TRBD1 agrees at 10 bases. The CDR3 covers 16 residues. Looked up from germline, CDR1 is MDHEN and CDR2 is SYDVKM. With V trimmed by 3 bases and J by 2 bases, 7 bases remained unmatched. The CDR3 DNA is TGTGCCAGCAGTTTGAGACAGGGGGCCCACCCCTACGAGCAGTACGTC. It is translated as CASSLRQGAHPYEQYV.